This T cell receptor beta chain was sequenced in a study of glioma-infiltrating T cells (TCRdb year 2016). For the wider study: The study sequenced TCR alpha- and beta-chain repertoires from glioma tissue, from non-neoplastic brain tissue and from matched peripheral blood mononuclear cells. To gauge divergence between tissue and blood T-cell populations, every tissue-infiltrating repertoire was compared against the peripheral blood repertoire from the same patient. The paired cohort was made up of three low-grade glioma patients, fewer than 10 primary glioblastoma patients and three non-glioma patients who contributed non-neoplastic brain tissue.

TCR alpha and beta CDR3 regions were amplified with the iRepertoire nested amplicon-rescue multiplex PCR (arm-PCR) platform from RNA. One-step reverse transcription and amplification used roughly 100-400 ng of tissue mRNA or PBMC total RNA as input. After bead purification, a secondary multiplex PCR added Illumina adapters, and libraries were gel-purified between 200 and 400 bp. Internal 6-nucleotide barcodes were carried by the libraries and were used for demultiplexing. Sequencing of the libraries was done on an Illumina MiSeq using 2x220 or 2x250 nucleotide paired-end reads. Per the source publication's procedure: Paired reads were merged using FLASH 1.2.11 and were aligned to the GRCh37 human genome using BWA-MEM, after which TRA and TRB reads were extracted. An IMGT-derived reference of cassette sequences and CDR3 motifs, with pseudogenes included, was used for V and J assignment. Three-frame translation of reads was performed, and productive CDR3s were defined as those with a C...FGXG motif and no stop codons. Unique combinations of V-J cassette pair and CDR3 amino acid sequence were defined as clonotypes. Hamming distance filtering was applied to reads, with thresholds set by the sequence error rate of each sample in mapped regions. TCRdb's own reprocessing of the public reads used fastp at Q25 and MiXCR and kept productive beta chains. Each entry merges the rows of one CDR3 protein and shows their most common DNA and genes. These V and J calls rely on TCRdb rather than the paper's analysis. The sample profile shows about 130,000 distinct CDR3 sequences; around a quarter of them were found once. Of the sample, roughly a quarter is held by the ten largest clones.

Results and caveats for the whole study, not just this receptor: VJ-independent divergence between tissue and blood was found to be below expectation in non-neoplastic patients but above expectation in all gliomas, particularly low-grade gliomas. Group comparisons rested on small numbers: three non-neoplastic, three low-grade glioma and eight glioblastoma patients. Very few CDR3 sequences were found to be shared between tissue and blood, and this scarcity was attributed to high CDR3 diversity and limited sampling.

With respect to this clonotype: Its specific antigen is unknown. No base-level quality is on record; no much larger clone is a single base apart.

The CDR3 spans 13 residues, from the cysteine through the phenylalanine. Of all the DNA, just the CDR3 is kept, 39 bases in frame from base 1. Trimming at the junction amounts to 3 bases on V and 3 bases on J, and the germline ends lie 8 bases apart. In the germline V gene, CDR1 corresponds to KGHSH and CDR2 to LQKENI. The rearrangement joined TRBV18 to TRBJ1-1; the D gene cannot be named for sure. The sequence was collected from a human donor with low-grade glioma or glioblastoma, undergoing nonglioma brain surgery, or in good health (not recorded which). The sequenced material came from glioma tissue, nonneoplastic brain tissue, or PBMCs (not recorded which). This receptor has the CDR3 CASSPPLDTEAFF. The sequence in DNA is TGTGCCAGCTCACCCCCCCTGGACACTGAAGCTTTCTTT. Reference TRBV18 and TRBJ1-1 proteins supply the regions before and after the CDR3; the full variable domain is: NAGVMQNPRHLVRRRGQEARLRCSPMKGHSHVYWYRQLPEEGLKFMVYLQKENIIDESGMPKERFSAEFPKEGPSILRIQQVVRGDSAAYFCASSPPLDTEAFFGQGTRLTVV.